Below are 12 T cell receptor beta chains sequenced from a single sample in a study of cytomegalovirus exposure and HLA in healthy donors. PCR amplification relied on 60 Vbeta primers (plus 13 Jbeta primers). Libraries were prepared by immunoSEQ multiplex PCR; TCRdb keeps only in-frame clonotypes and omits some of them. The sample consists of some 130,000 clones, roughly 82% of them appearing once. Material for sequencing was PBMCs. The receptors were sampled from a male donor in good health and CMV-seropositive.

The J gene is TRBJ2-7, the V gene TRBV6-5, with D unresolved. V lost 7 bases and J 2 bases, leaving 12 bases between the germline ends. CDR3 length equals 13 residues. Germline V gene sequence: CDR1 MNHEY, CDR2 SVGAGI. In DNA, the CDR3 is TGTGCCAGCAATTCGCCAGGAACCTACGAGCAGTACTTC. It codes for CASNSPGTYEQYF.

This chain links TRBV28 with TRBJ1-2; 9 nucleotides align to TRBD1. Per germline, CDR1 MDHEN and CDR2 SYDVKM. The CDR3 is 17 residues long. V shed 6 bases and J 1 base; nucleotides not matched to a gene: 12. CDR3 region: CASRVGTGFNDNYGYTF. The CDR3 DNA follows: TGTGCCAGCAGGGTTGGGACAGGGTTCAATGATAACTATGGCTACACCTTC.

The genes are TRBV4-1 and TRBJ2-7; D remains ambiguous. Germline V gene data show CDR1 as MGHRA and CDR2 as YSYEKL. The CDR3 length is 15 residues. V lost 1 base, J lost 5 bases, and 15 bases lay in between. The CDR3, as DNA: TGCGCCAGCAGCCAAGTCCAAAATAGCTTCGACGAGCAGTACTTC. This codes for CASSQVQNSFDEQYF.

This clone was seen once. This chain uses TRBV7-8 with TRBJ2-2, with D possibly TRBD1 on 5 matching bases. Germline CDR1 is SGHVS and CDR2 is FQNEAQ. Trimming stripped 0 bases from V and 0 bases from J, with 8 bases between. The CDR3 contains 16 residues. The CDR3 loop is CASSLASGPNTGELFF. The CDR3 region has the DNA TGTGCCAGCAGCTTAGCATCAGGGCCGAACACCGGGGAGCTGTTTTTT. Together with reference TRBV7-8 and TRBJ2-2, the CDR3 gives the full variable domain: GAGVSQSPRYKVAKRGQDVALRCDPISGHVSLFWYQQALGQGPEFLTYFQNEAQLDKSGLPSDRFFAERPEGSVSTLKIQRTQQEDSAVYLCASSLASGPNTGELFFGEGSRLTVL.

The rearrangement joins TRBV14 to TRBJ2-7; 9 nucleotides agree with TRBD1. Germline V gene data show CDR1 as SGHDN and CDR2 as FVKESK. The CDR3 is 14 residues long. The ends lost 1 base at V and 7 bases at J; junction bases unmatched: 5. The CDR3 reads CASSQGNRGREQYF. For the CDR3, the DNA is TGTGCCAGCAGCCAAGGGAACAGGGGGCGAGAGCAGTACTTC. Using reference TRBV14 and TRBJ2-7 for the parts outside the CDR3, the full variable domain is EAGVTQFPSHSVIEKGQTVTLRCDPISGHDNLYWYRRVMGKEIKFLLHFVKESKQDESGMPNNRFLAERTGGTYSTLKVQPAELEDSGVYFCASSQGNRGREQYFGPGTRLTVT.

The V and J genes are TRBV13 and TRBJ2-5; D unresolved. Trimming left V 3 bases short and J 7 bases short, with 12 bases between. In germline, CDR1 is PRHDT, CDR2 FYEKMQ (reference sequence). CDR3 size: 13 residues. The CDR3 sequence is CASSLLISGTQYF. DNA for the CDR3: TGTGCCAGCAGCTTGTTAATTTCAGGGACCCAGTACTTC.

For the CDR3, the DNA is TGTGCCACCAGCAGAGAGAGGGAGGGCTACTACAATGAGCAGTTCTTC. Protein product: CATSREREGYYNEQFF. The rearrangement joins TRBV15 to TRBJ2-1; 7 bases agree with TRBD2. The V segment lost 0 bases and the J segment 3 bases; nucleotides outside the gene matches: 5. Germline V gene data show CDR1 as LNHNV and CDR2 as YYDKDF (reference sequence). The CDR3 loop spans 16 amino acids.

This clone was found a few times. This CDR3 is CASSRDRADTEAFF. Here the CDR3 DNA reads TGTGCCAGCAGTCGAGACAGGGCGGACACTGAAGCTTTCTTT. V and J are TRBV2 and TRBJ1-1; TRBD1 aligns across 7 bases. J was trimmed by 3 bases and V by 5 bases; bases with no gene match: 6. The CDR3 loop spans 14 amino acids. Germline assignment: CDR1 SNHLY and CDR2 FYNNEI.

The chain combines TRBV7-2 with TRBJ2-7; 7 bases match TRBD1. V lost 2 bases and J lost 1; bases outside the gene matches: 5. CDR3 size: 15 residues. The germline V gene encodes CDR1 SGHTA and CDR2 FQGNSA. The CDR3 region has the DNA TGTGCCAGCAGCTTAACCGGACAGGTATCCTACGAGCAGTACTTC. Its translation is CASSLTGQVSYEQYF.

The genes are TRBV29-1 and TRBJ2-1; 8 bases align to TRBD1. V lost 0 bases to trimming and J lost 4 bases; unmatched junction nucleotides: 8. Germline-derived CDR1 and CDR2 are SQVTM and ANQGSEA. CDR3 length equals 16 residues. The CDR3 spells CSVEDPRDRRYNEQFF. CDR3 nucleotides: TGCAGCGTTGAAGACCCCCGGGACAGGCGTTACAATGAGCAGTTCTTC.

The rearrangement joins TRBV9 to TRBJ2-7; 7 bases are shared with TRBD2. The CDR3 runs to 14 residues. CDR1 and CDR2 from the germline V gene are SGDLS and YYNGEE. Trimming took 4 bases from V and 7 from J; bases not matched to a gene: 11. The CDR3 loop reads CASSFRDSAGEQYF. CDR3 in DNA: TGTGCCAGCAGCTTCCGGGACTCAGCGGGGGAGCAGTACTTC.

The count of this clone is one. This chain links TRBV19 with TRBJ1-3; no firm D call. V was shortened by 3 bases and J by 0 bases, with 12 bases between the two germline ends. This CDR3 has 16 residues. Germline loops: CDR1 LNHDA, CDR2 SQIVND (reference sequence). The CDR3 is CASSIPAGSSGNTIYF. Written as DNA, the CDR3 is TGTGCCAGTAGTATCCCGGCGGGGAGCTCTGGAAACACCATATATTTT.